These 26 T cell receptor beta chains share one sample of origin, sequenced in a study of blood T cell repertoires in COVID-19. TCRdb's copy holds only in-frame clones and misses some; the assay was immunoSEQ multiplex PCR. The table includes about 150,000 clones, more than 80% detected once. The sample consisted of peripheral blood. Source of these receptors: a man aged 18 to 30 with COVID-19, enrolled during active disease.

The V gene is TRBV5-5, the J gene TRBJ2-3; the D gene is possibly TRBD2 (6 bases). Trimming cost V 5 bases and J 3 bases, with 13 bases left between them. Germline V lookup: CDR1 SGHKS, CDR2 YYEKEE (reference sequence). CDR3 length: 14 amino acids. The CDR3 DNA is TGTGCCAGCAGGCAGGAGGGTAGGACAGATACGCAGTATTTT. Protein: CASRQEGRTDTQYF.

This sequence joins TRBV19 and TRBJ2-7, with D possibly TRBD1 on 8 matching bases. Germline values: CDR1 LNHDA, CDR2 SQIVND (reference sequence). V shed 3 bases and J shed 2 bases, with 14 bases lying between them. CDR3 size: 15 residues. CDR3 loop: CASSMGGTGPYEQYF. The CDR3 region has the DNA TGTGCCAGTAGTATGGGAGGGACAGGTCCCTACGAGCAGTACTTC.

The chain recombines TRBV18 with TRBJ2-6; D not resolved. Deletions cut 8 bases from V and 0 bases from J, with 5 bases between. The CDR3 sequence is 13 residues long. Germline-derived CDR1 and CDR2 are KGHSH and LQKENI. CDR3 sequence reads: CASVSSGANVLTF. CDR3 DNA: TGTGCCAGCGTCAGCTCTGGGGCCAACGTCCTGACTTTC.

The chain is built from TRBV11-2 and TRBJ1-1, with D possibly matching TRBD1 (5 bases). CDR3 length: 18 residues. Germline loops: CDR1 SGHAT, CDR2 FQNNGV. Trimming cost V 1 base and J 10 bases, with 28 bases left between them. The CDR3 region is CASSLAAGTVMRVGLAFF. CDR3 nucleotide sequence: TGTGCCAGCAGCTTAGCGGCGGGGACGGTTATGCGTGTGGGGTTAGCTTTCTTT.

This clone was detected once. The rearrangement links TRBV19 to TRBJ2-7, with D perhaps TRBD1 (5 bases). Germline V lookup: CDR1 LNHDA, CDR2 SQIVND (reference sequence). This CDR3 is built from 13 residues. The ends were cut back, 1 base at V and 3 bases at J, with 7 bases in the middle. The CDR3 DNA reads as TGTGCCAGTAGTATAGCCCAGGGCTACGAGCAGTACTTC. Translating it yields CASSIAQGYEQYF.

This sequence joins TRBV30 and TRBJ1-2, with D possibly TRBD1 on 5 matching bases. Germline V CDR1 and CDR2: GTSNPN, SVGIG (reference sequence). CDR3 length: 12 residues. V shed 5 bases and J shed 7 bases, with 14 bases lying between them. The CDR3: CAWRRDYVGYTF. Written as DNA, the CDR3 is TGTGCCTGGCGGAGGGACTACGTTGGCTACACCTTC.

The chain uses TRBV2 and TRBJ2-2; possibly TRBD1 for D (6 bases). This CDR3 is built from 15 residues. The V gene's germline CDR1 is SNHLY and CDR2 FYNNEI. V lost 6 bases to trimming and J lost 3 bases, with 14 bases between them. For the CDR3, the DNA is TGTGCCAGCAGCCCCTACAGGGCCCACACCGGGGAGCTGTTTTTT. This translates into CASSPYRAHTGELFF.

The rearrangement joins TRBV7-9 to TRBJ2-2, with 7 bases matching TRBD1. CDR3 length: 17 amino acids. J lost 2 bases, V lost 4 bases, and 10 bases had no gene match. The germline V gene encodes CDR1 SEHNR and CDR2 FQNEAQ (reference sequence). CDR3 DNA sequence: TGTGCCAGCAGCTCCGCCCCGGGACAGATAAACACCGGGGAGCTGTTTTTT. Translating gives CASSSAPGQINTGELFF.

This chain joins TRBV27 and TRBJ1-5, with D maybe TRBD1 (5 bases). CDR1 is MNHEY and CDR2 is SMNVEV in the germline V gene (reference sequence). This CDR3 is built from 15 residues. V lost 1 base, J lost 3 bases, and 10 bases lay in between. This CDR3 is CASSLFGGTNQPQHF. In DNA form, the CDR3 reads TGTGCCAGCAGTTTATTCGGGGGGACCAATCAGCCCCAGCATTTT.

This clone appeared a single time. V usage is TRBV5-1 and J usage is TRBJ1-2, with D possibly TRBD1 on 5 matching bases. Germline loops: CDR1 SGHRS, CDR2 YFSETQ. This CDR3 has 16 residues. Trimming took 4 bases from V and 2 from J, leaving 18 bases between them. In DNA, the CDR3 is TGCGCCAGCAGCCCCGGGGGGTGGCCAAAAAACTATGGCTACACCTTC. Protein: CASSPGGWPKNYGYTF.

The CDR3 DNA sequence: TGCGCCAGCAGGCAGACAGGGCAGGCAACTAATGAAAAACTGTTTTTT. It encodes CASRQTGQATNEKLFF. The J gene is TRBJ1-4, the V gene TRBV5-1; TRBD1 aligns across 7 bases. The germline gives CDR1 SGHRS, CDR2 YFSETQ. The V segment lost 5 bases and the J segment 0 bases; nucleotides outside the gene matches: 7. CDR3 length: 16 amino acids.

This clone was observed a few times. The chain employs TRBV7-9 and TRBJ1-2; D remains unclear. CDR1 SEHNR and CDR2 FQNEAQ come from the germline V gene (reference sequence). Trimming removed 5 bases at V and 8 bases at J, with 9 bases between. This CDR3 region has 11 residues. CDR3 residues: CASSETVGYTF. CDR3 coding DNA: TGTGCCAGCAGCGAGACTGTCGGCTACACCTTC.

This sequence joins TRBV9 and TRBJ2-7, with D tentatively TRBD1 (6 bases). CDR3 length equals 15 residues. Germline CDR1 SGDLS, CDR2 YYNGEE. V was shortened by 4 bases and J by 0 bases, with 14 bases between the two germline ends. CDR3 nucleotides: TGTGCCAGCAGCAGAGATGGGGGCCTCTCCTACGAGCAGTACTTC. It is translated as CASSRDGGLSYEQYF.

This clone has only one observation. This chain's CDR3 is CASSLETGSAKNIQYF. The DNA for the CDR3 is TGCGCCAGCAGCTTGGAAACAGGGTCAGCCAAAAACATTCAGTACTTC. The gene calls are TRBV5-1 and TRBJ2-4, with D tentatively TRBD1 (6 bases). The CDR3 runs 16 residues. V dropped 0 bases and J dropped 0 bases, with 10 bases sitting between them. Germline CDR1 reads SGHRS; CDR2 reads YFSETQ. The full variable domain, its missing parts supplied by reference TRBV5-1 and TRBJ2-4, is KAGVTQTPRYLIKTRGQQVTLSCSPISGHRSVSWYQQTPGQGLQFLFEYFSETQRNKGNFPGRFSGRQFSNSRSEMNVSTLELGDSALYLCASSLETGSAKNIQYFGAGTRLSVL.

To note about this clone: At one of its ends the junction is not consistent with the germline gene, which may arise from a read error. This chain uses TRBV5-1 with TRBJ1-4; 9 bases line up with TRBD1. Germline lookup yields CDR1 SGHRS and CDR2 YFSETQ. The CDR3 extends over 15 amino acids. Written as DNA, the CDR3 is TGCGCCAGCAGCCGCGACAGGGGGGAGAATGAAAAACTGCTTTTT. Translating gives CASSRDRGENEKLLF.

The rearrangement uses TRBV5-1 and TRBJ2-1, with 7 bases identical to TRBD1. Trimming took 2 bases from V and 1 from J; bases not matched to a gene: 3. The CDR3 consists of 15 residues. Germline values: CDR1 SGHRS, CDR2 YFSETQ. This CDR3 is CASSFTGASYNEQFF. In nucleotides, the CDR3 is TGCGCCAGCAGCTTTACAGGGGCGTCCTACAATGAGCAGTTCTTC.

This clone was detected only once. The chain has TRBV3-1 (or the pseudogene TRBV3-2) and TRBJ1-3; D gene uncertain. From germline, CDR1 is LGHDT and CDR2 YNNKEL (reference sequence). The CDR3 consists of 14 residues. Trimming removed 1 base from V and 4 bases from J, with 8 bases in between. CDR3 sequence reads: CASSQGPHGNTIYF. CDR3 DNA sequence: TGTGCCAGCAGCCAAGGGCCGCACGGAAACACCATATATTTT.

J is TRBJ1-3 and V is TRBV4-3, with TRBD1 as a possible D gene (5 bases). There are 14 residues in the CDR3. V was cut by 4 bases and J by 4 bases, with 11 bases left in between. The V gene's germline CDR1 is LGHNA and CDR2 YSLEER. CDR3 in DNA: TGCGCCAGCAGCCCCTTCCAGGGAGGAAACACCATATATTTT. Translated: CASSPFQGGNTIYF.

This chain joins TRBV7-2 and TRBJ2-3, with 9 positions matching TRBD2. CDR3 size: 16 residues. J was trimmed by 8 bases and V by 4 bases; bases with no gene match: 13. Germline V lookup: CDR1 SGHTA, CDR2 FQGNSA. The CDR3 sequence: CASSSRLAAAGPTQYF. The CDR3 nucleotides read TGTGCCAGCAGCTCCAGACTAGCGGCCGCCGGGCCTACGCAGTATTTT.

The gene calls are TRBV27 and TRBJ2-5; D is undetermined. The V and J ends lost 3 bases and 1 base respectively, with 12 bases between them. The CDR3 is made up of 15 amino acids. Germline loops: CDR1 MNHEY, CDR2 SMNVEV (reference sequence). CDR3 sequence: CASSFSGSGQETQYF. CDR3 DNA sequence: TGTGCCAGCAGTTTCTCCGGGTCCGGCCAAGAGACCCAGTACTTC.

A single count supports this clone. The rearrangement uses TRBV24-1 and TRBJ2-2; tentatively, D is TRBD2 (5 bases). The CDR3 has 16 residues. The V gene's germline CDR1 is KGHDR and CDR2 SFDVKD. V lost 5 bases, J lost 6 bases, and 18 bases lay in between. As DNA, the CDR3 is TGTGCCACCAGTGGCCCGGACCGGGGAGAGGCCGGGGAGCTGTTTTTT. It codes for CATSGPDRGEAGELFF.

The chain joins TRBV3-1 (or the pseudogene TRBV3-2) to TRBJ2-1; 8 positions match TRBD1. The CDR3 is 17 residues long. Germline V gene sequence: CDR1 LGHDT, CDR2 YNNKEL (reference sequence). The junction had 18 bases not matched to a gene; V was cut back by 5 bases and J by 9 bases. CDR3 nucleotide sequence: TGTGCCAGCAGCATATTGGACAGGGAGAACGACAATGGTGAGCAGTTCTTC. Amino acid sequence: CASSILDRENDNGEQFF.

The CDR3: CASRGSYSNQPQHF. CDR3 DNA: TGTGCCAGCCGGGGGTCGTATAGCAATCAGCCCCAGCATTTT. The rearrangement links TRBV28 to TRBJ1-5, with D maybe TRBD1 (5 bases). CDR1 is MDHEN and CDR2 is SYDVKM in the germline V gene. Trimming cost V 8 bases and J 0 bases, with 11 bases left between them. The CDR3 has 14 residues.

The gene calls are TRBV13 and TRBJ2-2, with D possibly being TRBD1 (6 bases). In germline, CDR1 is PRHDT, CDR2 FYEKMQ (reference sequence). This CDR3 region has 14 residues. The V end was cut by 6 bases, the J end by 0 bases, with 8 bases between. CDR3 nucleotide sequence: TGTGCCAGCAGGGGACACACGAACACCGGGGAGCTGTTTTTT. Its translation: CASRGHTNTGELFF.

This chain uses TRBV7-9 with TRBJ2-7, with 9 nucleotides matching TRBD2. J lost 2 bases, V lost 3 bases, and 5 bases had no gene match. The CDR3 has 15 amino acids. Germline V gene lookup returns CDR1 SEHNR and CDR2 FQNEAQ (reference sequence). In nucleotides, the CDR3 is TGTGCCAGCAGCTTTCCTAGCGGGGCCACCTACGAGCAGTACTTC. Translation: CASSFPSGATYEQYF.

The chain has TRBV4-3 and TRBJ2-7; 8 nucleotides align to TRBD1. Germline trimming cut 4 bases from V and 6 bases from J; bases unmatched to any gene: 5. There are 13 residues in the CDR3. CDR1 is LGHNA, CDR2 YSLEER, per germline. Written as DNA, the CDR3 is TGCGCCAGCAGCCCCCATGGACAGGGCGAGCAGTACTTC. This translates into CASSPHGQGEQYF.